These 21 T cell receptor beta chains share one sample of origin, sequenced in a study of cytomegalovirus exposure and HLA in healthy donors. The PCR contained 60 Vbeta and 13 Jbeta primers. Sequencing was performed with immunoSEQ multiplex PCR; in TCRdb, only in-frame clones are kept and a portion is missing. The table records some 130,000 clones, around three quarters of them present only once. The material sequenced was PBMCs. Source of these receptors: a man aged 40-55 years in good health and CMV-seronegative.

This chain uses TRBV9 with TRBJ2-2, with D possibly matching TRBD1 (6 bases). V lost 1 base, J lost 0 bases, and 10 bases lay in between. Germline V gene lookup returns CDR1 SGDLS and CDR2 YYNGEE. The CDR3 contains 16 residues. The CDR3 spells CASSVTGTTNTGELFF. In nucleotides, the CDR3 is TGTGCCAGCAGCGTAACCGGGACAACGAACACCGGGGAGCTGTTTTTT.

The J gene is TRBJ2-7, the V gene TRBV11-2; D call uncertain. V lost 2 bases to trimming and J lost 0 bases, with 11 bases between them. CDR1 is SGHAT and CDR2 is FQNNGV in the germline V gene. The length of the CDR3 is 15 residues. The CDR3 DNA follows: TGTGCCAGCAGCTTACTCCCCATGAGCTCCTACGAGCAGTACTTC. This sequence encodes CASSLLPMSSYEQYF. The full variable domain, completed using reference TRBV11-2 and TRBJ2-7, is EAGVAQSPRYKIIEKRQSVAFWCNPISGHATLYWYQQILGQGPKLLIQFQNNGVVDDSQLPKDRFSAERLKGVDSTLKIQPAKLEDSAVYLCASSLLPMSSYEQYFGPGTRLTVT.

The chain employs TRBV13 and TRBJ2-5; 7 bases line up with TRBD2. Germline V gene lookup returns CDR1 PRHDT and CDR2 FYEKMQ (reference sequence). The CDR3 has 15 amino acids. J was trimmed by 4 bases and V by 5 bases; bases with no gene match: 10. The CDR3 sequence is CASSVLRTGGETQYF. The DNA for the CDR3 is TGTGCCAGCAGCGTCCTTCGGACGGGGGGAGAGACCCAGTACTTC.

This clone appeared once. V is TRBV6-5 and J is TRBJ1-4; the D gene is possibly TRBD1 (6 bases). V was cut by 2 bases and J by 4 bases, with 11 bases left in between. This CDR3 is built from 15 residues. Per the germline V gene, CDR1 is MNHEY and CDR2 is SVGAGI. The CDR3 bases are TGTGCCAGCAGTTACGGGGGGGCGCTTAATGAAAAACTGTTTTTT. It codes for CASSYGGALNEKLFF.

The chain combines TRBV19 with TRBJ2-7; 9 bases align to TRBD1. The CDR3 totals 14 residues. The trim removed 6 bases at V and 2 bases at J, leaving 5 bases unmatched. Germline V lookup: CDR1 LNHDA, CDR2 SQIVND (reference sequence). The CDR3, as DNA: TGTGCCAGTAGGACAGGGGGTAATACCTACGAGCAGTACTTC. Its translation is CASRTGGNTYEQYF.

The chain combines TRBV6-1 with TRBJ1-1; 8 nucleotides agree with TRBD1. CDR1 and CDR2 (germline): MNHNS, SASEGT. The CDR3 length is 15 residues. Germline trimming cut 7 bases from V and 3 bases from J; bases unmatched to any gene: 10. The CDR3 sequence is CASTPGQDGDTEAFF. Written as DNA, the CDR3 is TGTGCCAGCACCCCGGGACAGGACGGGGACACTGAAGCTTTCTTT.

Written as DNA, the CDR3 is TGTGCCAGCAGCTTAGACAGGGCCGATGAGCAGTTCTTC. It codes for CASSLDRADEQFF. This sequence joins TRBV7-9 and TRBJ2-1; TRBD1 might be the D (6 bases). V lost 1 base, J lost 8 bases, and 9 bases lay in between. This CDR3 is 13 amino acids long. CDR1 is SEHNR and CDR2 is FQNEAQ in the germline V gene (reference sequence).

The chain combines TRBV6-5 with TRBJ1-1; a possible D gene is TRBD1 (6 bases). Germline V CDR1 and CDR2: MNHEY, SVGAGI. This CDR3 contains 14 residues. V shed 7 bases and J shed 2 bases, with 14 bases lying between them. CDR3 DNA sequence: TGTGCCAGCACTCTATCCAGGGGCAACACTGAAGCTTTCTTT. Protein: CASTLSRGNTEAFF.

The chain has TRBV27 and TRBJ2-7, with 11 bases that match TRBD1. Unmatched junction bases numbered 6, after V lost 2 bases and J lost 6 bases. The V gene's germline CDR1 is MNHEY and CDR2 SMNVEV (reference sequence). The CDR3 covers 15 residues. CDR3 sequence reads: CASSLPGTGGGEQYF. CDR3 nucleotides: TGTGCCAGCAGTTTACCCGGGACAGGGGGAGGCGAGCAGTACTTC.

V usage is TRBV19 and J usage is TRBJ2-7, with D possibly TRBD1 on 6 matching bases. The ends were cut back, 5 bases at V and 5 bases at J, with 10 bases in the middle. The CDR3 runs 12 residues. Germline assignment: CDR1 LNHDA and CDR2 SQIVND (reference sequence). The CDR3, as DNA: TGTGCCAGTAGTCCCAGGGACAACGAGCAGTACTTC. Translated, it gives CASSPRDNEQYF.

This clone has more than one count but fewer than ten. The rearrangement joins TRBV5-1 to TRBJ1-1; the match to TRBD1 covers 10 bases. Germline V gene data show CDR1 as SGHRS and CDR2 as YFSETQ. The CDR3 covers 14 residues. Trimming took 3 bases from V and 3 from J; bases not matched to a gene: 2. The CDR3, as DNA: TGCGCCAGCAGCTGGGGGACAGGGGACACTGAAGCTTTCTTT. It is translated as CASSWGTGDTEAFF.

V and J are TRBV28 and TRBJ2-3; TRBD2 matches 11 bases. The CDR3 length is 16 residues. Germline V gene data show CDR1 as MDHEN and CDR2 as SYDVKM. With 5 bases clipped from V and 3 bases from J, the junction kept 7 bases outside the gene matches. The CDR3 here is CASSVRLAGMTDTQYF. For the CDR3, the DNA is TGTGCCAGCAGTGTCCGACTAGCGGGAATGACAGATACGCAGTATTTT.

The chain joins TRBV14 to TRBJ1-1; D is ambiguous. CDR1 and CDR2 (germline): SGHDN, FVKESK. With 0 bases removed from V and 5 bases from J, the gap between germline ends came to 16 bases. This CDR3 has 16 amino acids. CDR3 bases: TGTGCCAGCAGCCAAGATCACTGGACGGAGGGAACTGAAGCTTTCTTT. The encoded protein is CASSQDHWTEGTEAFF.

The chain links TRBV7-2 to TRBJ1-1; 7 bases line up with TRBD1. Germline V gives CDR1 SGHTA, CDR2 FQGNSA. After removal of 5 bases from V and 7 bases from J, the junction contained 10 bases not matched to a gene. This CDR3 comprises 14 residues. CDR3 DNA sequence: TGTGCCAGCAGCCCCCGGACAGGCTCAGGTGAAGCTTTCTTT. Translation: CASSPRTGSGEAFF.

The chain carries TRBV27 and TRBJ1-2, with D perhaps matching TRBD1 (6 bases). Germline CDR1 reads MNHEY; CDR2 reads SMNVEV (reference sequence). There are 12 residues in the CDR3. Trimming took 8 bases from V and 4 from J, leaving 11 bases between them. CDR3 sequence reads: CASSDRTYGYTF. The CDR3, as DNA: TGTGCCAGCTCGGACAGAACCTATGGCTACACCTTC.

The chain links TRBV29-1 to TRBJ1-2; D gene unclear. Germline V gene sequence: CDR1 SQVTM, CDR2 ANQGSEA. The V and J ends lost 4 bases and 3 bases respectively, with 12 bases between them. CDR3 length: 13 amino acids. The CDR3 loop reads CSVGVGQDYGYTF. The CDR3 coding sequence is TGCAGCGTTGGTGTTGGGCAGGACTATGGCTACACCTTC.

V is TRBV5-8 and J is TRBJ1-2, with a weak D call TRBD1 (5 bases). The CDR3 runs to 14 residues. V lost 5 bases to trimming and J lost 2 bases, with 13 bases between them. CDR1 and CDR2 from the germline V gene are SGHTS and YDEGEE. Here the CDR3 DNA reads TGTGCCAGCAGGTATTCTGGGGCGAACTATGGCTACACCTTC. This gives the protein CASRYSGANYGYTF.

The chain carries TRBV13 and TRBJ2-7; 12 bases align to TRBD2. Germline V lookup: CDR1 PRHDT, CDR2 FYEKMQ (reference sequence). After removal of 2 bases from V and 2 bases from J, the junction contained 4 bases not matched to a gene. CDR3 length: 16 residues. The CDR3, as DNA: TGTGCCAGCAGCTTATGGACTAGCGGGATCACCTACGAGCAGTACTTC. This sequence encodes CASSLWTSGITYEQYF.

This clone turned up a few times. This chain's CDR3 is CASSLLAGGAGELFF. Written as DNA, the CDR3 is TGTGCCAGCAGCTTACTAGCGGGAGGGGCCGGGGAGCTGTTTTTT. The chain recombines TRBV11-2 with TRBJ2-2; 12 bases are shared with TRBD2. The trim removed 2 bases at V and 6 bases at J, leaving 1 base unmatched. The CDR3 has 15 residues. Germline V gives CDR1 SGHAT, CDR2 FQNNGV. The whole variable domain, filled in from reference TRBV11-2 and TRBJ2-2, reads EAGVAQSPRYKIIEKRQSVAFWCNPISGHATLYWYQQILGQGPKLLIQFQNNGVVDDSQLPKDRFSAERLKGVDSTLKIQPAKLEDSAVYLCASSLLAGGAGELFFGEGSRLTVL.

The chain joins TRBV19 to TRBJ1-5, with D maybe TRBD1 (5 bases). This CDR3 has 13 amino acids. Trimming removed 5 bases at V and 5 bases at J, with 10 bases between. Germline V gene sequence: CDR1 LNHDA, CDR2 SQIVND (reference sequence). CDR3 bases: TGTGCCAGTAGTTGGGGGGTCTATCAGCCCCAGCATTTT. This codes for CASSWGVYQPQHF.

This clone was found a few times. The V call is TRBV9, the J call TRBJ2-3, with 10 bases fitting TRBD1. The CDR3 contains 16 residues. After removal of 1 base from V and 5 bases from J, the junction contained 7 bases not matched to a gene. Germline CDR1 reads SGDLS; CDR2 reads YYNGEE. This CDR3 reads CASSVRGDRGGDTQYF. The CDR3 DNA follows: TGTGCCAGCAGCGTAAGGGGGGACAGGGGTGGAGATACGCAGTATTTT. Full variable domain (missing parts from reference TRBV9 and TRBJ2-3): DSGVTQTPKHLITATGQRVTLRCSPRSGDLSVYWYQQSLDQGLQFLIQYYNGEERAKGNILERFSAQQFPDLHSELNLSSLELGDSALYFCASSVRGDRGGDTQYFGPGTRLTVL.